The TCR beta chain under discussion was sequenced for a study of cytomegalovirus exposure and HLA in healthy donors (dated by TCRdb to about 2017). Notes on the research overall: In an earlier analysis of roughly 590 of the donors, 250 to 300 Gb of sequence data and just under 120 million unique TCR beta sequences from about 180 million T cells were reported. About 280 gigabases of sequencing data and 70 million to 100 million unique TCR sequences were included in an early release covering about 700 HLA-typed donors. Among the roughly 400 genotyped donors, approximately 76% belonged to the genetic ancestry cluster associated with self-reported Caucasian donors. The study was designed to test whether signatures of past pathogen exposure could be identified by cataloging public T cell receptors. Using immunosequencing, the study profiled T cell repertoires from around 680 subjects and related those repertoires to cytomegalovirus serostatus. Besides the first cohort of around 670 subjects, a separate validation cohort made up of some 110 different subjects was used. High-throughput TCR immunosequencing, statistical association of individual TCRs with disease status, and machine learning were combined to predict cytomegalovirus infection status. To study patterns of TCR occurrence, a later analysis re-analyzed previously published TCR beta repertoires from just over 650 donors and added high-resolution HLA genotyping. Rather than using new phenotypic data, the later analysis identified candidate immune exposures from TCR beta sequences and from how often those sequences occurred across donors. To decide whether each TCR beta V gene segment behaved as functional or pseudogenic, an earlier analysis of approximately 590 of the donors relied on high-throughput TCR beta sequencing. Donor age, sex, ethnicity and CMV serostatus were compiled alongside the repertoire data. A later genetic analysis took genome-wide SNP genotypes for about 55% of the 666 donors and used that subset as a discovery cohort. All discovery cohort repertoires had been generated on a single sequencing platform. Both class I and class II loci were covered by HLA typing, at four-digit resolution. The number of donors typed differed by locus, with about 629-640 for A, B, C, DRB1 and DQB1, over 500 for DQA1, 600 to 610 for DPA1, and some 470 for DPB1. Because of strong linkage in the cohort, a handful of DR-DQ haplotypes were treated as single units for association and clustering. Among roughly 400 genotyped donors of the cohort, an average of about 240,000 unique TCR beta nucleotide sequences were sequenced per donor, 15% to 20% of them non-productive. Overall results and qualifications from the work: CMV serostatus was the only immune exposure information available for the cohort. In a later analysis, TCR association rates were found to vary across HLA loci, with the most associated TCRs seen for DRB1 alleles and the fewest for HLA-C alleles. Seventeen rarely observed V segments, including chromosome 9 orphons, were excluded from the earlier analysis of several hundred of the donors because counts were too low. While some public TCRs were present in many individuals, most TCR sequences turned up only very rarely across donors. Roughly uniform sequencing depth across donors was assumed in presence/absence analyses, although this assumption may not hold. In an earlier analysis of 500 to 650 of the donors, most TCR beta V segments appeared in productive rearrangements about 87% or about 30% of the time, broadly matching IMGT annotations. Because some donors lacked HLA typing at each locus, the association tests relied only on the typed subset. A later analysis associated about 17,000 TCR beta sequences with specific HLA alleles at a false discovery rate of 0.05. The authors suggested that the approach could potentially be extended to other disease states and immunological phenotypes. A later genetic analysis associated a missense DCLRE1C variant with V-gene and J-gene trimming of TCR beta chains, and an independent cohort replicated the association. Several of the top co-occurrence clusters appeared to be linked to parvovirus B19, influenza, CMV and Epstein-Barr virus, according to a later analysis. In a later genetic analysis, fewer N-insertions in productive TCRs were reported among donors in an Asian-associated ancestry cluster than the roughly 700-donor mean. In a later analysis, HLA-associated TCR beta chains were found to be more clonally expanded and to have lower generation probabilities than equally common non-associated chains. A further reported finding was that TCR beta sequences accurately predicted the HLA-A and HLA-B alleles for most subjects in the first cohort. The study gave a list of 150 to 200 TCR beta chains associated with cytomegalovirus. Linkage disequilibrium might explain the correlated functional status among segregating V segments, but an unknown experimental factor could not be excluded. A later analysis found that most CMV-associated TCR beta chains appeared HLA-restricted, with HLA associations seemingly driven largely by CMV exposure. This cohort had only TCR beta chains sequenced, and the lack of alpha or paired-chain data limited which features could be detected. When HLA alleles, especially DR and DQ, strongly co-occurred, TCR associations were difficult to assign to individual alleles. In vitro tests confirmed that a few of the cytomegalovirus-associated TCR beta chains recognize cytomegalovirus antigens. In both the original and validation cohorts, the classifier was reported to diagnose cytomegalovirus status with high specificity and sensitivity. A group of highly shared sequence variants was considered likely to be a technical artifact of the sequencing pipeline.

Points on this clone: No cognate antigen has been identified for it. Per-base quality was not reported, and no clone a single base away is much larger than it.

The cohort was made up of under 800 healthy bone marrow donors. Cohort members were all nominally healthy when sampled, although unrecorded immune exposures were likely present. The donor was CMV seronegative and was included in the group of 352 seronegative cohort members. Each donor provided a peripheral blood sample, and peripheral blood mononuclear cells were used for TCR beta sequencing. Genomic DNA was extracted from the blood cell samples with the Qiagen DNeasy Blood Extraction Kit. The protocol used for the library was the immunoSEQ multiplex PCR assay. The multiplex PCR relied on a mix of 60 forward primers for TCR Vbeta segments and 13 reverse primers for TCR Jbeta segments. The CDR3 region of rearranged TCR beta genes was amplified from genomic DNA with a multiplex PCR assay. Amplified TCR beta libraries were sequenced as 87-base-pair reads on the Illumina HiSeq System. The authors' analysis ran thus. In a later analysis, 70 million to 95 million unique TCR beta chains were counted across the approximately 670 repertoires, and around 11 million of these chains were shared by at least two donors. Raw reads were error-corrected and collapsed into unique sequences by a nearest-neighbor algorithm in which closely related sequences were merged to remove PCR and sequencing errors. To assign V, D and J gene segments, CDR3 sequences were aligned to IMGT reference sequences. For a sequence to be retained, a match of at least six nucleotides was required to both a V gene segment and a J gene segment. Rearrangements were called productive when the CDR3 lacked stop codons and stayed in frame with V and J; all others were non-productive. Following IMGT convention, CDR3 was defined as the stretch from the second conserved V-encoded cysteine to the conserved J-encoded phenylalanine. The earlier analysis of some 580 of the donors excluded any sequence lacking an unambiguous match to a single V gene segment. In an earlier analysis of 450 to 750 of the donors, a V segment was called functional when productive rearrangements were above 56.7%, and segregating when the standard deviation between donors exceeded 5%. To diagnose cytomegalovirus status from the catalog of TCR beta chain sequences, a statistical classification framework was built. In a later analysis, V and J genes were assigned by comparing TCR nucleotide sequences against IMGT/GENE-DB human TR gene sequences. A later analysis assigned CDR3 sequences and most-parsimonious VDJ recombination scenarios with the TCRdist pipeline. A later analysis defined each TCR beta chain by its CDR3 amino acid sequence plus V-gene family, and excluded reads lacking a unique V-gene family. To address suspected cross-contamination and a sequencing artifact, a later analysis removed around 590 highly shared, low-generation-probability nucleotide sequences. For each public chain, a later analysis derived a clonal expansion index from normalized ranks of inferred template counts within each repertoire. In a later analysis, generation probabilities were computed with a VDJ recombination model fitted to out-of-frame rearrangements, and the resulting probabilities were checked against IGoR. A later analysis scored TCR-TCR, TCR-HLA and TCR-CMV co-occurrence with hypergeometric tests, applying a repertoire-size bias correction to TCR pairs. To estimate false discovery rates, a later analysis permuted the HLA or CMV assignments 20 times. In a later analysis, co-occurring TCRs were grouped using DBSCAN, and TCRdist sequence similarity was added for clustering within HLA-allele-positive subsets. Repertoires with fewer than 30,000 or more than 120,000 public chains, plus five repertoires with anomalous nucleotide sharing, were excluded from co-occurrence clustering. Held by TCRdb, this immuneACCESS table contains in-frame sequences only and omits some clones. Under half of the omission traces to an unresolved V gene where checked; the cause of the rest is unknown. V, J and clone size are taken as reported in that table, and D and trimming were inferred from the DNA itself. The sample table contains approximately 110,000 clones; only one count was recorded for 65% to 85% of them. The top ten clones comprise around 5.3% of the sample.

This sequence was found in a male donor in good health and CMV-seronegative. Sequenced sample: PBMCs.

The bases read TGTGCCAGCACAGGGCGGGAGCACGGGAATGAGCAGTTCTTC. Translated, this gives CASTGREHGNEQFF. Recombination connected TRBV28 to TRBJ2-1; 7 central bases correspond to TRBD2. From the cysteine through the phenylalanine, the CDR3 covers 14 amino acids. Of the read, only the CDR3 DNA is kept; its 42 bases are in frame from base 1. The junction shows trimming of 7 bases on V and 7 bases on J, and the gene matches do not reach 10 bases of it. CDR1 and CDR2 (MDHEN, SYDVKM) derive from the germline V gene. Beyond the CDR3, the reference TRBV28 and TRBJ2-1 genes provide the residues; the full variable domain reads: DVKVTQSSRYLVKRTGEKVFLECVQDMDHENMFWYRQDPGLGLRLIYFSYDVKMKEKGDIPEGYSVSREKKERFSLILESASTNQTSMYLCASTGREHGNEQFFGPGTRLTVL.